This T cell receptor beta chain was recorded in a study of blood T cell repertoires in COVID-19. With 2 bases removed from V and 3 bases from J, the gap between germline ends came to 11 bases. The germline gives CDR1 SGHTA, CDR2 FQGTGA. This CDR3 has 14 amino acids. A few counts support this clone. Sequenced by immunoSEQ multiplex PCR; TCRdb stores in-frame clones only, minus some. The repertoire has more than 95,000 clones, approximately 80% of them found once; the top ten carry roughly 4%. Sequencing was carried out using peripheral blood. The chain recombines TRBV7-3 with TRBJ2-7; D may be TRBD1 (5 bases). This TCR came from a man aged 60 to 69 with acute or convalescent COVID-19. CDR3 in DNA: TGTGCCAGCAGCTTACTGCCAGGGAACTACGAGCAGTACTTC. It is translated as CASSLLPGNYEQYF. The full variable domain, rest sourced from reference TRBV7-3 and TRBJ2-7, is GAGVSQTPSNKVTEKGKYVELRCDPISGHTALYWYRQSLGQGPEFLIYFQGTGAADDSGLPNDRFFAVRPEGSVSTLKIQRTERGDSAVYLCASSLLPGNYEQYFGPGTRLTVT.